The clone carrying this TCR beta chain was counted at least ten times. This record belongs to a study of spatial heterogeneity in lung cancer. Study in general: Samples came from roughly 70 TRACERx patients with untreated early-stage lung cancer.

In TCRdb, the 5' RACE reads were re-called with MiXCR into one record per CDR3 protein. The table has about 50,000 distinct CDR3 sequences, less than 9.5% seen once; the top ten hold roughly 35%. The CDR3 has 15 residues. Germline V gene data show CDR1 as DFQATT and CDR2 as SNEGSKA (reference sequence). The germline V and J ends were trimmed by 3 bases and 7 bases, with 19 bases remaining between them. Time point reported: blood at routine non-recurrence follow-up after resection. Unsorted whole RNA from tumor, nontumor lung or frozen PBMC underwent sequencing. This rearrangement joins TRBV20-1 to TRBJ2-4; a possible D gene is TRBD1 (5 bases). The sequencing used PBMCs, collected at follow-up. The clonotype originates from a female donor with early-stage non-small cell lung cancer. CDR3 sequence reads: CSARPPRRALNIQYF. CDR3 in DNA: TGCAGTGCTAGGCCTCCTCGCAGGGCTCTGAACATTCAGTACTTC.